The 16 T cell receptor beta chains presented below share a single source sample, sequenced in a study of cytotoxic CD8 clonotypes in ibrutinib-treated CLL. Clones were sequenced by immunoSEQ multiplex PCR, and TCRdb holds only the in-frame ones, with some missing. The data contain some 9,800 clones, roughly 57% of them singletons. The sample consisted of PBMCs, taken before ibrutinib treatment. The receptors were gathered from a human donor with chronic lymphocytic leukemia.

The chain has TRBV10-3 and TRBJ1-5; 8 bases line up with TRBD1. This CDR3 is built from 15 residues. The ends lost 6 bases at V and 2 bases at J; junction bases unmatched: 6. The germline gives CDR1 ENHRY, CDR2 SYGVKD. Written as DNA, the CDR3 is TGTGCCATCAGCTCCGGGACAGGTGGCAATCAGCCCCAGCATTTT. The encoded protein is CAISSGTGGNQPQHF.

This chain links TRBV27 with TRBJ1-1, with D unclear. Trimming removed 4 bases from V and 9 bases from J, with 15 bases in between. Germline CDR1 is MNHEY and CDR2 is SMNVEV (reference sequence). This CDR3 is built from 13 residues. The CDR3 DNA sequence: TGTGCCAGCAGTTCAAACGAACCGGGTCAAGCTTTCTTT. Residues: CASSSNEPGQAFF.

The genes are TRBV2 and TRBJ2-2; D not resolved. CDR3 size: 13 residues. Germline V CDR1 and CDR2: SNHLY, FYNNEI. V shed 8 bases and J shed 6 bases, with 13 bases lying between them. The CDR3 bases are TGTGCCAGCCGGCAGTCAAACGCCGGGGAGCTGTTTTTT. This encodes CASRQSNAGELFF.

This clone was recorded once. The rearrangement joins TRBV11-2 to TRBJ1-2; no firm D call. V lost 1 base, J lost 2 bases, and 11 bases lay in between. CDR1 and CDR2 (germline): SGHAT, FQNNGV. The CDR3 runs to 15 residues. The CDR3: CASSLGFPGNYGYTF. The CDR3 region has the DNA TGTGCCAGCAGCTTAGGATTTCCGGGCAACTATGGCTACACCTTC.

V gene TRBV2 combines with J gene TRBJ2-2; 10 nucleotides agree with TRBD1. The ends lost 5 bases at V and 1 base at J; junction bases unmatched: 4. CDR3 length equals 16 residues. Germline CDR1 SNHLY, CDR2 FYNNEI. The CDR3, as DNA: TGTGCCAGCAGTCATGGGACAGGGGTGAACACCGGGGAGCTGTTTTTT. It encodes CASSHGTGVNTGELFF. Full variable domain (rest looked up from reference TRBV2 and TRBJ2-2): EPEVTQTPSHQVTQMGQEVILRCVPISNHLYFYWYRQILGQKVEFLVSFYNNEISEKSEIFDDQFSVERPDGSNFTLKIRSTKLEDSAMYFCASSHGTGVNTGELFFGEGSRLTVL.

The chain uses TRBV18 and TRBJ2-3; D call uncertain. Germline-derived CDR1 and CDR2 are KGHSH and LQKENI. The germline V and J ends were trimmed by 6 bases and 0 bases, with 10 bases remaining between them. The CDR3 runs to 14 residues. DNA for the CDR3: TGTGCCAGCTCGGCCCTGGACAGCACAGATACGCAGTATTTT. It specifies CASSALDSTDTQYF.

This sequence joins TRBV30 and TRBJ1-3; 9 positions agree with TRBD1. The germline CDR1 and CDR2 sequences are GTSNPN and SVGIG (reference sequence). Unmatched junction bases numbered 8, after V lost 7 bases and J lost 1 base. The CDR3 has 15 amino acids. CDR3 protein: CAFGQGKASGNTIYF. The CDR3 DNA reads TGTGCCTTCGGACAGGGGAAGGCGTCTGGAAACACCATATATTTT.

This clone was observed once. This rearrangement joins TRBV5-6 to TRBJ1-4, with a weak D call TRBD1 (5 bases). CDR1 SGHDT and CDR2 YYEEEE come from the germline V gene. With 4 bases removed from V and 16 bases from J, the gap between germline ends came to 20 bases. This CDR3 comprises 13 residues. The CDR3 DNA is TGTGCCAGCAGCCCCCGGGGGGGTTCGATGACGTTTTTT. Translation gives CASSPRGGSMTFF.

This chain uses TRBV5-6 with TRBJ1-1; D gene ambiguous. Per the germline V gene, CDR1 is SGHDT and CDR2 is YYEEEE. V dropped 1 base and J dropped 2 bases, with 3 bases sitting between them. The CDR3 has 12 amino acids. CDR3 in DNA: TGTGCCAGCAGCTTGTTAAACACTGAAGCTTTCTTT. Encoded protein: CASSLLNTEAFF.

The CDR3 DNA sequence: TGCGCCAGCAGCTTGAGACAGGGGGTCGAATCAGATACGCAGTATTTT. Encoded protein: CASSLRQGVESDTQYF. This sequence joins TRBV5-1 and TRBJ2-3; 9 bases align to TRBD1. The germline CDR1 and CDR2 sequences are SGHRS and YFSETQ. The CDR3 spans 16 residues. V dropped 1 base and J dropped 4; count of bases not matched to a gene: 7.

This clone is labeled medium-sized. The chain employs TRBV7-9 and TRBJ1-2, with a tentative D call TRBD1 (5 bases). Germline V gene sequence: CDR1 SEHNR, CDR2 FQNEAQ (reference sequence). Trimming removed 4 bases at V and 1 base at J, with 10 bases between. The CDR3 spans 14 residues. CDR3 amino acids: CASSSTADNYGYTF. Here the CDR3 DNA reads TGTGCCAGCAGCTCGACAGCAGATAACTATGGCTACACCTTC.

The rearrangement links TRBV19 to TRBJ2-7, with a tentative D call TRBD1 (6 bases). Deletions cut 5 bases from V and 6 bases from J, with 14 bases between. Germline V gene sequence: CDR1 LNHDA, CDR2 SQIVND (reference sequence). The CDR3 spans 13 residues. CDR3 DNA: TGTGCCAGTAGTCTCACAGGGCCTTCCGAGCAGTACTTC. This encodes CASSLTGPSEQYF.

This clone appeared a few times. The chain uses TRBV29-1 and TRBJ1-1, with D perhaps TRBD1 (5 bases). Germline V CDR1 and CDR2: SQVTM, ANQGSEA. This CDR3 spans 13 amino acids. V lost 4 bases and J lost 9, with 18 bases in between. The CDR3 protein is CSVAQGLPGQAFF. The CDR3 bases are TGCAGCGTTGCCCAGGGACTCCCGGGGCAAGCTTTCTTT.

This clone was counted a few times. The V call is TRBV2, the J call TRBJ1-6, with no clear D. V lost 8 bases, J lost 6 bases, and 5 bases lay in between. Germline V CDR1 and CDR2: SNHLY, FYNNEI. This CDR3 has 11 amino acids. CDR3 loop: CASRGNSPLHF. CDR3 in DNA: TGTGCCAGCCGGGGTAATTCACCCCTCCACTTT.

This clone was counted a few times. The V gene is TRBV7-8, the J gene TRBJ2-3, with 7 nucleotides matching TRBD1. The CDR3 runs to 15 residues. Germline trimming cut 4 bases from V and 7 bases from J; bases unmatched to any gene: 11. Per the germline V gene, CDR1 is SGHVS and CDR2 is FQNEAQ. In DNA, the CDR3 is TGTGCCAGCAGCTACAGCCTCGGACAGGAAAATACGCAGTATTTT. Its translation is CASSYSLGQENTQYF.

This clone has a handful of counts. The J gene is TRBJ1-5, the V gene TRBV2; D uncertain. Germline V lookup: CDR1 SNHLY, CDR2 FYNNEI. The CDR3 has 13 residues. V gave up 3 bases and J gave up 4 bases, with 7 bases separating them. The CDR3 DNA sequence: TGTGCCAGCAGTGAGACGGGAAATCAGCCCCAGCATTTT. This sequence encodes CASSETGNQPQHF.